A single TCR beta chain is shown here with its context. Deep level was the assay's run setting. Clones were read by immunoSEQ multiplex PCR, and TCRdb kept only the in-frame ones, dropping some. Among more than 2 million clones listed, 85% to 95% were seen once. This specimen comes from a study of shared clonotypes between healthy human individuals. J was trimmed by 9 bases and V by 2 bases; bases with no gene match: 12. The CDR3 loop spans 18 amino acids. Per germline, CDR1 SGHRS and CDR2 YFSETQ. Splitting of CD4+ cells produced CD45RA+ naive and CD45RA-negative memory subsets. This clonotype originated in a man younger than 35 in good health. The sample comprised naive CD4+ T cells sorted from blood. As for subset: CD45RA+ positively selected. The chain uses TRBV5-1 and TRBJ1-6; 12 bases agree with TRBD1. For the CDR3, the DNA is TGCGCCAGCAGCTTAACCGGGACAGGGGGCATTGGAAGTTCACCCCTCCACTTT. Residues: CASSLTGTGGIGSSPLHF.